This T cell receptor beta chain appears in the sequencing data of a study of T cell repertoires in cytomegalovirus infection (dated by TCRdb to 2018 to 2020). About the study as a whole: The peptide stimulations were aimed at well-studied HLA-B-restricted epitopes as well as recently identified HLA-C-restricted CMV epitopes, whose presentation resists viral immunomodulation. The HLA type of each donor mattered for the analysis, because public TCR beta signatures pointed to carriage of CMV infection along with the matching HLA type. Study-wide conclusions, independent of this receptor: In both this cohort and an independent roughly 330-donor cohort, the cumulative frequency of public TCR beta family members distinguished carriers of CMV infection plus the relevant HLA type. The ex vivo response was dominated by HLA-C-restricted CMV-specific TCR beta clonotypes, which also provided the single most frequent clonotype in two of eight donors.

This clonotype was seen more than once but under ten times. Its antigen is not yet known. No base qualities exist here, and no much larger clone lies one base off it. The sample's treatment or condition label is to be understood as: in vitro stimulation with specific CMV peptide epitopes to enrich CMV-specific T cells. From its cysteine to its phenylalanine, the CDR3 spans 17 amino acids. CDR3 DNA only is kept here, 51 bases in frame from base 1. From a lookup of the germline V gene, CDR1 and CDR2 are MGHDK and SYGVNS. V is trimmed back by 4 bases and J by 0 bases, and the junction contains 8 bases that no gene match accounts for. The sequencer was an Illumina HiSeq 1500. TCRdb cleaned the public reads at Q25 with fastp, built clones with MiXCR and kept in-frame beta chains. Entries that share a CDR3 protein sequence are merged under the most common genes and DNA. Recorded for this sample are a few hundred thousand distinct CDR3 sequences; about 33% of them occurred a single time. 15% to 20% of the sample is taken by the ten largest.

Here the sequenced sample was cultured PBMCs, taken from culture after CMV antigen stimulation. This TCR was recovered from a human donor in good health (CMV status not recorded). Some clones in this sample may be carry-over from other donors' samples. This chain is built from TRBV25-1 and TRBJ1-1, and 10 bases in between align with TRBD1. The CDR3 loop reads CASSVRPGQGMNTEAFF. The bases are TGTGCCAGCAGTGTGCGACCGGGACAGGGGATGAACACTGAAGCTTTCTTT.